The T cell receptor (beta chain) described here comes from a study of CD8+CD57+ T cells in acquired aplastic anemia (dated by TCRdb to 2016 to 2019). Concerning the study at large: A mean of 3.2 ug of DNA, ranging from roughly 0.2 to 27.4 ug, was extracted from sorted CD4+ and CD8+ cells. Mean read counts for healthy donor samples were some 10 million for CD4+ cells and under 14 million for CD8+ cells.

The study deep-sequenced TCR repertoires of sorted CD4+ and CD8+ blood T cells from severe aplastic anemia patients and healthy subjects. Ficoll-Paque density gradient centrifugation was used to isolate peripheral blood mononuclear cells. Before DNA extraction, CD4+ and CD8+ T cells were sorted with FACS or magnetic beads. Genomic DNA was used as template for profiling of TCR beta VDJ combinations and CDR3 sequences. An Illumina HiSeq 2000 was used for TCR repertoire sequencing. The original pipeline was this. Repertoires were assessed using TRBV/TRBJ rearrangement plots, CDR3 size and DJ length profiles, and Simpson's diversity index. The most abundant DNA sequence in the deep sequencing data was taken as the immunodominant clone. CDR3 amino acid sequences were screened for sharing across subjects and compared with published repertoires and the VDJdb database. TCRdb cleaned the public reads at Q25 with fastp, built clones with MiXCR and kept in-frame beta chains. Rows with a matching CDR3 protein are joined into one entry that keeps the most common DNA and genes. TCRdb assigned the V and J calls; the authors' analysis was not used. Here the sample has around 170,000 distinct CDR3 sequences; about three fifths occur a single time. Together, the top ten hold 45% to 55% of the sample.

Points on this clonotype: There is no known antigen for this receptor. No base-level quality is on record; no much larger clone is a single base apart.

Findings and caveats that apply to the study as a whole: CD8+ Simpson's diversity did not differ significantly between patients and healthy controls (P=0.060). Over 25 CD8+ CDR3 sequences were found in both patients and controls but appeared to be highly expressed in patients and within the immunodominant clones of the patients.

At the junction V is shortened by 4 bases and J by 3 bases, with 5 bases in between. From cysteine to phenylalanine, the CDR3 is 11 amino acids long. The retained sequence is limited to the CDR3, 33 bases, with the frame set at the first base. For CDR1 and CDR2, the germline V gene lists SGDLS and YYNGEE. This receptor was obtained from a human donor in good health. The specimen sequenced was sorted CD4+, CD8+, or CD8+CD57+ T cells (not recorded which) from PBMCs. Recombination linked TRBV9 to TRBJ2-7; the D gene assignment is ambiguous. The DNA sequence follows: TGTGCCAGCAGCCAAGTCTACGAGCAGTACTTC. Its translation reads: CASSQVYEQYF.